This is a list of T cell receptor beta chains from one sample in a study of regulatory T cells in long-lasting Graves disease. TCRdb passed the multiplex PCR reads through MiXCR, listing each CDR3 protein once. The table lists roughly 260,000 distinct CDR3 sequences, 15% to 20% of them singletons. These data are also associated with another study on T cells in Graves' hyperthyroidism and ophthalmopathy.

The sample was peripheral blood mononuclear cells (PBMCs), taken at new diagnosis, from a patient treated with antithyroid drugs. These receptors originate from a woman under 40 with Graves disease. Both conserved end residues are part of each CDR3. A D gene is named only where the DNA matches it firmly.

d_call | j_call | v_call | cdr3_aa
TRBD2 | TRBJ2-1 | TRBV12-3/TRBV12-4 | CASSPGLAGGGEQFF
- | TRBJ1-5 | TRBV20-1 | CSARGGTNNQPQHF
TRBD1 | TRBJ1-1 | TRBV18 | CASSPQQGAVLNTEAFF
- | TRBJ2-1 | TRBV6-5 | CASSFRDRRDEQFF
- | TRBJ1-2 | TRBV4-1 | CASSHGDGPGYGYTF
TRBD2 | TRBJ2-5 | TRBV19 | CASSLGAGSQETQYF
- | TRBJ1-5 | TRBV10-3 | CAISEQGRNQPQHF
- | TRBJ2-3 | TRBV6-1 | CASSQEPSVHTQYF
TRBD2 | TRBJ2-1 | TRBV5-1 | CASSLAAGGAMNEQFF
TRBD1 | TRBJ2-1 | TRBV6-1 | CASSSGTGESYNEQFF
- | TRBJ1-1 | TRBV11-2 | CASRRGTKNTEAFF
- | TRBJ1-5 | TRBV12-5 | CASGLIWGSGNQPQHF
- | TRBJ2-3 | TRBV19 | CASSIVGSPTDTQYF
- | TRBJ1-2 | TRBV12-3/TRBV12-4 | CASSLVDGGNYGYTF
- | TRBJ1-2 | TRBV11-1 | CASSPHRGPYYGYTF
- | TRBJ1-5 | TRBV19 | CASSIRQSNQPQHF
- | TRBJ2-1 | TRBV27 | CASSPNGLVGGNEQFF
- | TRBJ1-1 | TRBV6-1 | CASRPTADESLAFF
- | TRBJ1-4 | TRBV5-1 | CASSYSGTSNEKLFF
- | TRBJ1-5 | TRBV15 | CATSSHAGVNQPQHF
- | TRBJ1-2 | TRBV20-1 | CSARREDNYGYTF
- | TRBJ1-2 | TRBV24-1 | CATSDGQSGDGPGYTF
TRBD1 | TRBJ1-4 | TRBV2 | CASSSGTGNEKLFF
TRBD2 | TRBJ2-5 | TRBV20-1 | CSARERGAAETQYF
- | TRBJ2-2 | TRBV6-5 | CASSYPGGRDGELFF
TRBD1 | TRBJ1-5 | TRBV20-1 | CSATQGANQPQHF
TRBD1 | TRBJ1-2 | TRBV4-1 | CASHHPPRRGPLRGYTF
TRBD1 | TRBJ1-5 | TRBV19 | CASRGGRVNSGNQPQHF
- | TRBJ1-4 | TRBV12-5 | CASGLVLGQTNEKLFF